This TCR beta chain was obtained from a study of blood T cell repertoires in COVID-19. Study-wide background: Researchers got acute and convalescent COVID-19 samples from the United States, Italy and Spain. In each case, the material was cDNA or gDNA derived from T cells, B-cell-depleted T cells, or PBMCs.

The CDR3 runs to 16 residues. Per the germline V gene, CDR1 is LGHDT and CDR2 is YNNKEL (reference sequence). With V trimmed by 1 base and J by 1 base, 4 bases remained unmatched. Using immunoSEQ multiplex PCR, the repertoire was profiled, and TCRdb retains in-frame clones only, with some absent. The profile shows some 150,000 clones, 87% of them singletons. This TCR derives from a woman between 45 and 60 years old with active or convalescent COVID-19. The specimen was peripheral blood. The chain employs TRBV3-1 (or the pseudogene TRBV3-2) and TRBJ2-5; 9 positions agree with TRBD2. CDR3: CASSQAGTSPQETQYF. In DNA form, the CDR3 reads TGTGCCAGCAGCCAAGCTGGGACTAGCCCCCAAGAGACCCAGTACTTC.